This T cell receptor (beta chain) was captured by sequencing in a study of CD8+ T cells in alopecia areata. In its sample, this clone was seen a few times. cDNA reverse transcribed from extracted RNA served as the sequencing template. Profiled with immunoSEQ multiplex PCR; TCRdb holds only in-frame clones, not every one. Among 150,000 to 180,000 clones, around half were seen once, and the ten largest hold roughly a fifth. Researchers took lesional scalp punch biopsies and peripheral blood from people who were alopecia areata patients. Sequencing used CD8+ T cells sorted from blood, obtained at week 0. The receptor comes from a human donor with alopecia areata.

Written as DNA, the CDR3 is TGCGCCAGCAGCTTGGCTGCGGAGTCTCGACTTAAGTACGAGCAGTACTTC. This translates into CASSLAAESRLKYEQYF. The V gene is TRBV5-1, the J gene TRBJ2-7, with D unresolved. V dropped 0 bases and J dropped 4 bases, with 20 bases sitting between them. Germline V gives CDR1 SGHRS, CDR2 YFSETQ. The CDR3 covers 17 residues.